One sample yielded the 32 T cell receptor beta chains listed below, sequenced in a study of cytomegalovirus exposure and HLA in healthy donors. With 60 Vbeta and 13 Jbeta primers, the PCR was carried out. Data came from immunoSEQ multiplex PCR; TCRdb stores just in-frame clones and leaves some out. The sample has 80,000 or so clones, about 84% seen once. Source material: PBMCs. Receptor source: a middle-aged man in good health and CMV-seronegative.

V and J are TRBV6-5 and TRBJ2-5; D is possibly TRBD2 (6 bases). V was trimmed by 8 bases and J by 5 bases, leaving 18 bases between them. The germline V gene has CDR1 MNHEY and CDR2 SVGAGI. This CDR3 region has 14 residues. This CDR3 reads CASGGDSSWETQYF. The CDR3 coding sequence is TGTGCCAGCGGAGGGGATAGCTCATGGGAGACCCAGTACTTC.

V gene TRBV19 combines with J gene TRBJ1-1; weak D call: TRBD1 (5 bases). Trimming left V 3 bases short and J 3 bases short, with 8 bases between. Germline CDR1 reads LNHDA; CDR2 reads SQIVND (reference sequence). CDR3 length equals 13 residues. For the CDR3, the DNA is TGTGCCAGTAGTATGGGGGGAGACACTGAAGCTTTCTTT. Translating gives CASSMGGDTEAFF.

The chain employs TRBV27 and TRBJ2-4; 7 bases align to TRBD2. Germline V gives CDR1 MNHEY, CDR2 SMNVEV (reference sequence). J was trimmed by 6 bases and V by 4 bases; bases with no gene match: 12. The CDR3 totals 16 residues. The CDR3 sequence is CASSWNGGRGLNIQYF. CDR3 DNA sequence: TGTGCCAGCAGTTGGAACGGGGGGAGAGGATTAAACATTCAGTACTTC.

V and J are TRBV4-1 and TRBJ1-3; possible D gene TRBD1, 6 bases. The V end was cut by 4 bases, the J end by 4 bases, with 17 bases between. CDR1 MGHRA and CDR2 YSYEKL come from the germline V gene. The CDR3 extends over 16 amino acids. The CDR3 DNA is TGCGCCAGCAGCCCCTTAGCTCGGACAGAGGGAAACACCATATATTTT. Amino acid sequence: CASSPLARTEGNTIYF.

CDR3 loop: CASRLRETQYF. The CDR3 DNA is TGTGCCAGCAGACTTCGAGAGACCCAGTACTTC. The rearrangement links TRBV6-5 to TRBJ2-5; no clear D gene. The germline V gene has CDR1 MNHEY and CDR2 SVGAGI. The CDR3 loop spans 11 amino acids. The V end was cut by 6 bases, the J end by 4 bases, with 6 bases between.

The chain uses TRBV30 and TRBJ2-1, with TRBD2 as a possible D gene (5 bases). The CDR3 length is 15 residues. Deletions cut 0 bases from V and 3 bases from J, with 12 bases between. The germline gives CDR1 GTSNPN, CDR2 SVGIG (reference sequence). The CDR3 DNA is TGTGCCTGGAGTGTAATAGGGAGCTTCTACAATGAGCAGTTCTTC. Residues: CAWSVIGSFYNEQFF.

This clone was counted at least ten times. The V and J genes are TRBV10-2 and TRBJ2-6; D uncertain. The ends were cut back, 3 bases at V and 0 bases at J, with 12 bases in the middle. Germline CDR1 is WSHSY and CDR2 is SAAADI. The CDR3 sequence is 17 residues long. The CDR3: CASSDSRSFSGANVLTF. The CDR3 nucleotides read TGCGCCAGCAGTGATTCGCGATCCTTCTCTGGGGCCAACGTCCTGACTTTC.

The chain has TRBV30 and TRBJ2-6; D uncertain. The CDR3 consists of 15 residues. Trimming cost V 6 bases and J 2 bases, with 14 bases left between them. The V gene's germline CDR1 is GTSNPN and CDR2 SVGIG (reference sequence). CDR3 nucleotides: TGTGCCTGCCCATACTACCGACCTGGGGCCAACGTCCTGACTTTC. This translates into CACPYYRPGANVLTF.

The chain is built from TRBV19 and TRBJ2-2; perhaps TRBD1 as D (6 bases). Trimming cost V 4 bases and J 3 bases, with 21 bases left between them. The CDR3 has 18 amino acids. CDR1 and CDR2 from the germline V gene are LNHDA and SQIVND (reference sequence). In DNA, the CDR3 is TGTGCCAGTAGTACACCAGATCGGGGCAGGGGCGACACCGGGGAGCTGTTTTTT. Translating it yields CASSTPDRGRGDTGELFF.

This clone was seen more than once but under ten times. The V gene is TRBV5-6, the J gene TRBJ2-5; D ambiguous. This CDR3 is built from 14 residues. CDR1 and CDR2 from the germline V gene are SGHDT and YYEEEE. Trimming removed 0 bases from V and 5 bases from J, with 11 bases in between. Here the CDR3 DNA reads TGTGCCAGCAGCTTGGTAACGGTTTGGGAGACCCAGTACTTC. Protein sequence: CASSLVTVWETQYF.

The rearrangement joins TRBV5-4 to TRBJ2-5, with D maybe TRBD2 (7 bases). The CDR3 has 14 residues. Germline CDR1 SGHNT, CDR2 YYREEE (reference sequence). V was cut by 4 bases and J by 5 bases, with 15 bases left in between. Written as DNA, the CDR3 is TGTGCCAGCAGCCTTGGGGGGGCGTCTGAGACCCAGTACTTC. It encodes CASSLGGASETQYF. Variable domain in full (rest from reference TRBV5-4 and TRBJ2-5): ETGVTQSPTHLIKTRGQQVTLRCSSQSGHNTVSWYQQALGQGPQFIFQYYREEENGRGNFPPRFSGLQFPNYSSELNVNALELDDSALYLCASSLGGASETQYFGPGTRLLVL.

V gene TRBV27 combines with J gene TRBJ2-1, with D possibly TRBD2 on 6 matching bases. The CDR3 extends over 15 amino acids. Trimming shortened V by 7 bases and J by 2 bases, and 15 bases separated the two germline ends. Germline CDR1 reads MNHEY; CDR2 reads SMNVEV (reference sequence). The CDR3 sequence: CASTVMGGPYNEQFF. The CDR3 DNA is TGTGCCAGCACCGTAATGGGGGGACCCTACAATGAGCAGTTCTTC.

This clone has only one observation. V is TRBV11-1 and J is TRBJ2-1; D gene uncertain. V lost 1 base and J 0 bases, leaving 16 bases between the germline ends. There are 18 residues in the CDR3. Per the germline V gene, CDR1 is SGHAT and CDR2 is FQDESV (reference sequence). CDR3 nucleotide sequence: TGTGCCAGCAGCTTAGTGTCAGGCACCTTGAGCTCCTACAATGAGCAGTTCTTC. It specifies CASSLVSGTLSSYNEQFF. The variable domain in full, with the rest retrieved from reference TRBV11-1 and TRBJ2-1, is EAEVAQSPRYKITEKSQAVAFWCDPISGHATLYWYRQILGQGPELLVQFQDESVVDDSQLPKDRFSAERLKGVDSTLKIQPAELGDSAMYLCASSLVSGTLSSYNEQFFGPGTRLTVL.

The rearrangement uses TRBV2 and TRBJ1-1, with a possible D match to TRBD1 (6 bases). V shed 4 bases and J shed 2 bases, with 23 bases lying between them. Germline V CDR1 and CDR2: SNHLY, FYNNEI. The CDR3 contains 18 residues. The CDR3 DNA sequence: TGTGCCAGCAGTGCACGCAGTGGCAGGGGTTCTTACAACACTGAAGCTTTCTTT. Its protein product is CASSARSGRGSYNTEAFF.

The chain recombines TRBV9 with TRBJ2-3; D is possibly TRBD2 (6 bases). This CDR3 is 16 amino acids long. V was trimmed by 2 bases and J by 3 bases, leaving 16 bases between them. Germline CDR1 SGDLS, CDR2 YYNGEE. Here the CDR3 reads CASSVVLGGSTDTQYF. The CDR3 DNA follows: TGTGCCAGCAGCGTTGTCCTTGGGGGGTCAACAGATACGCAGTATTTT.

The CDR3 spells CASSWTSGGQETQYF. The CDR3 DNA sequence: TGTGCCAGTAGCTGGACTAGCGGGGGCCAAGAGACCCAGTACTTC. The chain employs TRBV19 and TRBJ2-5, with 13 bases lining up with TRBD2. This CDR3 is 15 amino acids long. The germline gives CDR1 LNHDA, CDR2 SQIVND (reference sequence). J was trimmed by 1 base and V by 6 bases; bases with no gene match: 2.

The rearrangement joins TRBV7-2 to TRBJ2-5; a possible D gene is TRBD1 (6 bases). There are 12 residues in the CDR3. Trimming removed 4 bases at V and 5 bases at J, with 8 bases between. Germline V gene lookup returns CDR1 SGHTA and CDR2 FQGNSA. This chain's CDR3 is CASSSQGETQYF. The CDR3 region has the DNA TGTGCCAGCAGCTCCCAGGGGGAGACCCAGTACTTC.

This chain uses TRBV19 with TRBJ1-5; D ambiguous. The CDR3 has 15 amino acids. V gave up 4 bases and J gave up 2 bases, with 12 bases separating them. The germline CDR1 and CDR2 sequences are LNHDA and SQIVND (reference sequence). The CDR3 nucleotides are TGTGCCAGTAGTAGGGAGGGAAGGGGCAATCAGCCCCAGCATTTT. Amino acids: CASSREGRGNQPQHF.

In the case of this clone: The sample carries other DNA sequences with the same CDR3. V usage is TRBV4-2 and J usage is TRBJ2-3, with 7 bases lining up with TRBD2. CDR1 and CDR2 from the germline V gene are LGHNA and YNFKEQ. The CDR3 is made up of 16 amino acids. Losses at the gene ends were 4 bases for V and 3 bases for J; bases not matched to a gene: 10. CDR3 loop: CASSRSTGTITDTQYF. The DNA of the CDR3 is TGTGCCAGCAGCCGCTCGACCGGGACTATTACAGATACGCAGTATTTT.

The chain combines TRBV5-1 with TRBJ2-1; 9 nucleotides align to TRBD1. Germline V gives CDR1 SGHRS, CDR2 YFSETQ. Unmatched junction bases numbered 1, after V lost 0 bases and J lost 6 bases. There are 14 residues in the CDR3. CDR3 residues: CASSLATGGNEQFF. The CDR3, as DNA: TGCGCCAGCAGCTTGGCGACAGGGGGCAATGAGCAGTTCTTC. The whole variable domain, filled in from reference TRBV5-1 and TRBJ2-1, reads KAGVTQTPRYLIKTRGQQVTLSCSPISGHRSVSWYQQTPGQGLQFLFEYFSETQRNKGNFPGRFSGRQFSNSRSEMNVSTLELGDSALYLCASSLATGGNEQFFGPGTRLTVL.

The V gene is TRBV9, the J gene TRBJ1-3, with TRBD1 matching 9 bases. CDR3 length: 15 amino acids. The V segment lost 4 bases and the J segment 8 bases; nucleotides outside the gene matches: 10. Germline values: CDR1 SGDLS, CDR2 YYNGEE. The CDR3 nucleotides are TGTGCCAGCAGCCCCGGCGGGACAGGGCCGGACACCATATATTTT. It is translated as CASSPGGTGPDTIYF.

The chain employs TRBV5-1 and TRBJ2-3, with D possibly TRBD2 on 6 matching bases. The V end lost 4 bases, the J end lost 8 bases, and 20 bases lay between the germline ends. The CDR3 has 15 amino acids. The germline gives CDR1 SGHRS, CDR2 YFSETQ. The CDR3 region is CASSHGLSGFGTQYF. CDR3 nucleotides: TGCGCCAGCAGCCACGGACTATCAGGGTTTGGTACGCAGTATTTT.

The CDR3 sequence is CASSDTKGLGEGTGELFF. As DNA, the CDR3 is TGTGCCAGCAGCGACACGAAAGGACTGGGAGAGGGCACCGGGGAGCTGTTTTTT. The V gene is TRBV5-4, the J gene TRBJ2-2, with a possible D match to TRBD2 (5 bases). Trimming stripped 4 bases from V and 4 bases from J, with 23 bases between. The CDR3 loop spans 18 amino acids. The germline CDR1 and CDR2 sequences are SGHNT and YYREEE (reference sequence).

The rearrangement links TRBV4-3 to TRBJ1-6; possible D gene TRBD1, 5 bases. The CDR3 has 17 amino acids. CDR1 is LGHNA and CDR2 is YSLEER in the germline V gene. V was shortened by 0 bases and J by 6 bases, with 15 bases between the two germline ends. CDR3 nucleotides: TGCGCCAGCAGCCAAGATGCCCCGCAGGGAGGTAATTCACCCCTCCACTTT. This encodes CASSQDAPQGGNSPLHF.

The CDR3 nucleotides are TGTGCCAGCAGCTTAGTAAGTGGATCGGGCACTGAAGCTTTCTTT. Encoded protein: CASSLVSGSGTEAFF. V is TRBV7-2 and J is TRBJ1-1; D is uncertain. V was shortened by 1 base and J by 4 bases, with 13 bases between the two germline ends. The V gene's germline CDR1 is SGHTA and CDR2 FQGNSA. The CDR3 length is 15 residues.

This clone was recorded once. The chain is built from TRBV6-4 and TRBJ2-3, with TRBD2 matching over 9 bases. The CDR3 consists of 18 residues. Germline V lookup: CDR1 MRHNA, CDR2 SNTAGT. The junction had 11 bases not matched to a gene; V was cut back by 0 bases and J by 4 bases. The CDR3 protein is CASSDSSGGGAGSDTQYF. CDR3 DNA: TGTGCCAGCAGTGACTCAAGTGGCGGGGGGGCCGGGTCAGATACGCAGTATTTT.

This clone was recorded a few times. CDR3 nucleotide sequence: TGTGCCAGCAGCTTAATACAGGACCACGAGCAGTACTTC. Its protein is CASSLIQDHEQYF. The rearrangement links TRBV13 to TRBJ2-7; D might be TRBD1 (5 bases). Trimming removed 2 bases at V and 5 bases at J, with 10 bases between. Looked up from germline, CDR1 is PRHDT and CDR2 is FYEKMQ (reference sequence). CDR3 length: 13 amino acids.

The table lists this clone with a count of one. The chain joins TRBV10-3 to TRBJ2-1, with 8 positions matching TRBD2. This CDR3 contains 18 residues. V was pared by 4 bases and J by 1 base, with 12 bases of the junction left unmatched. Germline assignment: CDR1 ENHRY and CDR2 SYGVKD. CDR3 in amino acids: CAISVPTGGQASYNEQFF. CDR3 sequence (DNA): TGTGCCATCAGTGTACCGACGGGGGGGCAAGCATCCTACAATGAGCAGTTCTTC.

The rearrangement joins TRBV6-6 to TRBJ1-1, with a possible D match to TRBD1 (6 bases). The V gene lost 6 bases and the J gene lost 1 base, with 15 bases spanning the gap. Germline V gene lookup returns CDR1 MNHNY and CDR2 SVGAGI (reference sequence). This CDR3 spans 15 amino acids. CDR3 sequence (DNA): TGTGCCAGCAGACTCCAGGGGCACCCGAACACTGAAGCTTTCTTT. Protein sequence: CASRLQGHPNTEAFF.

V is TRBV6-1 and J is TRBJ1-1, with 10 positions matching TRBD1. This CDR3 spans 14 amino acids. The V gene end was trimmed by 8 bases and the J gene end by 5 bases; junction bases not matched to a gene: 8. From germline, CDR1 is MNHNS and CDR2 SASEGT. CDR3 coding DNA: TGTGCCAGCGCCGGGACAGGGGTCCTGACTGAAGCTTTCTTT. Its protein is CASAGTGVLTEAFF.

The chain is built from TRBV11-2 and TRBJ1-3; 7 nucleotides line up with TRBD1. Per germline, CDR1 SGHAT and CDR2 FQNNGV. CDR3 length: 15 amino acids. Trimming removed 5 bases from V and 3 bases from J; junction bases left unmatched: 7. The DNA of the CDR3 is TGTGCCAGCAGCACTCCAAGGGGGCTTGGAAACACCATATATTTT. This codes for CASSTPRGLGNTIYF.

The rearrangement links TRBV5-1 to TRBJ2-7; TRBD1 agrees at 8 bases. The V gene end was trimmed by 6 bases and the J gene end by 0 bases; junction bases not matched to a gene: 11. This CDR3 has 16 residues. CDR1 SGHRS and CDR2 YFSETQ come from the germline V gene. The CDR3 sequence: CASKQQGGRSSYEQYF. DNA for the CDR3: TGCGCCAGCAAACAACAGGGGGGTAGGAGCTCCTACGAGCAGTACTTC.